The TCR beta chain under discussion was sequenced for a study of T cell repertoires in cytomegalovirus infection. CDR1 and CDR2 (germline): SGHVS, FQNEAQ. The CDR3 totals 15 residues. J was trimmed by 6 bases and V by 1 base; bases with no gene match: 2. One entry per CDR3 protein, called by TCRdb with MiXCR from the reads. Among about 700,000 distinct CDR3 sequences listed, around 31% were seen once. This clonotype was seen at least ten times. The antigen remains undetermined. This sample comprised cultured PBMCs, obtained from culture after CMV antigen stimulation. The chain combines TRBV7-8 with TRBJ1-4; TRBD1 matches at 10 bases. The sequence was collected from a human donor in good health (CMV status not recorded). Some clones in this sample may be carry-over from other donors' samples. This CDR3 is CASSLVGTGDEKLFF. The DNA for the CDR3 is TGTGCCAGCAGCTTAGTTGGGACAGGGGATGAAAAACTGTTTTTT.